The rows below give T cell receptor beta chains drawn from one sample of a study of cytomegalovirus exposure and HLA in healthy donors. Assay used: immunoSEQ multiplex PCR; TCRdb lists only in-frame clones, some missing. The table shows around 150,000 clones, with around four fifths occurring only once. Sequences were obtained from PBMCs. These receptors were collected from a man aged 30 to 45 in good health and CMV-seronegative. CDR3s include the opening cysteine and the closing phenylalanine or tryptophan. The D gene is left open where the match is weak. Where a row states a size, it is once, few, many or the class of an expanded clone; other rows omit it.

j_gene,d_gene,abundance,v_gene,CDR3aa,CDR3nt
TRBJ1-1,TRBD1,.,TRBV4-1,CASSPRDRDGTEAFF,TGCGCCAGCAGCCCCCGGGACAGGGATGGCACTGAAGCTTTCTTT
TRBJ1-1,TRBD1,.,TRBV10-3,CAISQRDRATEAFF,TGTGCCATCAGTCAAAGGGACAGAGCCACTGAAGCTTTCTTT
TRBJ1-2,TRBD1,.,TRBV28,CASRREQGTAYYGYTF,TGTGCCAGCAGACGTGAACAGGGGACAGCCTACTATGGCTACACCTTC
TRBJ1-5,TRBD1,.,TRBV27,CASSLFPQGANQPQHF,TGTGCCAGCAGTTTATTCCCGCAGGGGGCCAATCAGCCCCAGCATTTT
TRBJ2-7,TRBD2,.,TRBV5-4,CASSSKRDIYEQYF,TGTGCCAGCAGCTCAAAGCGGGATATCTACGAGCAGTACTTC
TRBJ2-2,TRBD1,.,TRBV29-1,CSVEFRGTNTGELFF,TGCAGCGTTGAGTTCAGGGGGACGAACACCGGGGAGCTGTTTTTT
TRBJ2-2,.,.,TRBV10-3,CATQATGELFF,TGTGCCACCCAGGCCACCGGGGAGCTGTTTTTT
TRBJ2-7,.,.,TRBV2,CASRTERSSYEQYF,TGTGCCAGCAGGACAGAACGAAGCTCCTACGAGCAGTACTTC
TRBJ2-2,TRBD1,once,TRBV19,CASFRWGQGNTGELFF,TGTGCCAGTTTTCGGTGGGGACAGGGGAACACCGGGGAGCTGTTTTTT
TRBJ2-2,TRBD2,few,TRBV7-9,CASQASGYTGELFF,TGTGCCAGCCAAGCTAGCGGTTACACCGGGGAGCTGTTTTTT
TRBJ2-7,.,.,TRBV13,CATTRASYEQYF,TGTGCCACAACTAGGGCATCCTACGAGCAGTACTTC
TRBJ2-1,TRBD2,.,TRBV6-5,CASTSGSGTREQFF,TGTGCCAGCACCTCCGGGAGCGGGACCCGCGAGCAGTTCTTC
TRBJ2-4,TRBD1,.,TRBV7-9,CASSLGQVEREYF,TGTGCCAGCAGCCTCGGACAGGTGGAACGGGAGTACTTC
TRBJ1-1,.,.,TRBV19,CASGGQRRESF,TGTGCCAGTGGAGGACAGCGTAGGGAGTCATTT
TRBJ2-7,.,once,TRBV7-9,CASSSFEGTYEQYF,TGTGCCAGCAGCTCATTTGAGGGAACCTACGAGCAGTACTTC
TRBJ2-1,TRBD2,.,TRBV30,CAWSFSGSRNNEQFF,TGTGCCTGGAGTTTTAGCGGGAGTCGTAACAATGAGCAGTTCTTC
TRBJ1-2,.,few,TRBV6-5,CASSTPRNYGYTF,TGTGCCAGCAGCACCCCCCGGAACTATGGCTACACCTTC
TRBJ1-2,TRBD1,once,TRBV2,CASRPRGQGLGGYTF,TGTGCCAGCAGACCCAGGGGACAGGGCTTGGGAGGCTACACCTTC
TRBJ2-7,.,.,TRBV7-9,CASSIDSRTDNPYEQYF,TGTGCCAGCAGCATTGACAGCCGGACAGACAACCCCTACGAGCAGTACTTC
TRBJ1-3,TRBD1,.,TRBV7-8,CASSLTGTGNTIYF,TGTGCCAGCAGCCTGACAGGGACTGGAAACACCATATATTTT
TRBJ2-2,TRBD1,few,TRBV6-1,CASSDIGTEGTGELFF,TGTGCCAGCAGTGATATTGGGACAGAGGGAACCGGGGAGCTGTTTTTT
TRBJ1-4,.,.,TRBV6-6,CASRYTDEKLFF,TGTGCCAGCAGGTATACAGATGAAAAACTGTTTTTT
TRBJ1-5,.,once,TRBV4-1,CASSLTGGNQPQHF,TGCGCCAGCAGCCTGACAGGAGGCAATCAGCCCCAGCATTTT
TRBJ2-7,.,.,TRBV10-2,CASSEAGNYEQYF,TGCGCCAGCAGTGAGGCCGGGAACTACGAGCAGTACTTC
TRBJ2-7,TRBD1,.,TRBV27,CASSPQGVYEQYF,TGTGCCAGCAGTCCACAGGGGGTCTACGAGCAGTACTTC
TRBJ1-5,.,.,TRBV28,CASSLPGGNQPQHF,TGTGCCAGCAGTTTACCAGGGGGCAATCAGCCCCAGCATTTT
TRBJ1-1,.,.,TRBV6-4,CASSERESTEAFF,TGTGCCAGCAGTGAACGGGAGAGCACTGAAGCTTTCTTT
TRBJ2-7,.,.,TRBV7-8,CASSLVGGRVGEQYF,TGTGCCAGCAGCTTAGTTGGGGGCAGGGTGGGGGAGCAGTACTTC
TRBJ2-1,TRBD2,.,TRBV18,CASSPPGGVSYNEQFF,TGTGCCAGCTCACCGCCCGGGGGGGTATCCTACAATGAGCAGTTCTTC
TRBJ2-7,TRBD2,.,TRBV4-1,CASSQEGPATSGREVYYEQYF,TGCGCCAGCAGCCAAGAAGGGCCTGCGACTAGCGGGAGAGAAGTTTATTACGAGCAGTACTTC
TRBJ1-1,TRBD1,.,TRBV6-5,CASSPNRDRPQYAFF,TGTGCCAGCAGTCCCAACCGGGACAGGCCGCAATACGCTTTCTTT
TRBJ2-3,TRBD2,.,TRBV7-6,CASSLDKGLASTDTQYF,TGTGCCAGCAGCTTGGACAAGGGACTAGCTAGCACAGATACGCAGTATTTT
TRBJ2-3,.,once,TRBV27,CASTSTDTQYF,TGTGCCAGCACTAGCACAGATACGCAGTATTTT
TRBJ1-1,TRBD1,.,TRBV5-3,CARSLEAGGTGDTEAFF,TGTGCCAGAAGCTTGGAGGCAGGGGGCACGGGGGACACTGAAGCTTTCTTT
TRBJ2-1,.,.,TRBV9,CASSVSRGGYNEQFF,TGTGCCAGCAGCGTATCAAGGGGGGGATACAATGAGCAGTTCTTC
TRBJ1-2,.,.,TRBV9,CASSDREVHYGYTF,TGTGCCAGCAGCGACCGGGAAGTTCACTATGGCTACACCTTC
TRBJ1-1,TRBD1,.,TRBV28,CASSSIGTGIEAFF,TGTGCCAGCAGCAGTATAGGGACAGGGATTGAAGCTTTCTTT
TRBJ2-7,TRBD2,.,TRBV9,CASSVGDSGWTYEQYF,TGTGCCAGCAGCGTAGGAGATAGCGGGTGGACATACGAGCAGTACTTC
TRBJ2-7,TRBD2,.,TRBV6-6,CASTLGRGRYEQYF,TGTGCCAGCACCCTGGGGAGGGGACGCTACGAGCAGTACTTC
TRBJ1-1,TRBD1,.,TRBV18,CASSSGQLNTEAFF,TGTGCCAGCTCATCGGGACAGTTGAACACTGAAGCTTTCTTT
TRBJ2-7,.,once,TRBV25-1,CASSEFFPSGADSYEQYF,TGTGCCAGCAGTGAATTTTTTCCCAGTGGGGCCGATTCCTACGAGCAGTACTTC
TRBJ2-7,.,.,TRBV6-5,CASTRDRGYEQYF,TGTGCCAGCACGAGGGACCGGGGGTACGAGCAGTACTTC
TRBJ1-2,TRBD1,.,TRBV5-1,CASSLGDRAYGYTF,TGCGCCAGCAGCTTGGGGGACAGAGCTTATGGCTACACCTTC
TRBJ1-1,TRBD1,.,TRBV29-1,CSAPDRWGTGEAFF,TGCAGCGCTCCGGACAGGTGGGGTACAGGAGAAGCTTTCTTT
TRBJ2-1,TRBD2,.,TRBV5-4,CASSSPNSGGAVGEQFF,TGTGCCAGCAGCTCGCCTAATAGCGGGGGGGCCGTTGGTGAGCAGTTCTTC
TRBJ1-2,.,.,TRBV5-4,CASSEGQNYGYTF,TGTGCCAGCAGCGAAGGACAGAACTATGGCTACACCTTC
TRBJ2-1,TRBD2,.,TRBV27,CATLGLAGGDEQFF,TGTGCCACCCTAGGACTAGCGGGAGGGGATGAGCAGTTCTTC
TRBJ2-3,.,.,TRBV7-9,CASSLAEQSSTDTQYF,TGTGCCAGCAGCTTAGCGGAACAGTCCAGCACAGATACGCAGTATTTT
TRBJ1-2,TRBD1,.,TRBV10-1,CASSGDRNYGYTF,TGCGCCAGCAGCGGGGACAGAAACTATGGCTACACCTTC
TRBJ2-7,TRBD1,.,TRBV5-1,CASSPGQGGEQYF,TGCGCCAGCAGCCCGGGACAGGGGGGCGAGCAGTACTTC
TRBJ1-2,.,.,TRBV14,CASSQDWGGSGYTF,TGTGCCAGCAGCCAAGATTGGGGAGGGAGTGGCTACACCTTC
TRBJ1-1,.,.,TRBV7-7,CASSEGGTEAFF,TGTGCCAGCAGCGAAGGGGGCACTGAAGCTTTCTTT
TRBJ1-2,TRBD1,.,TRBV28,CASSLDRANGYTF,TGTGCCAGCAGTTTAGACAGGGCCAATGGCTACACCTTC
TRBJ1-1,TRBD1,.,TRBV5-1,CASSLKTGSGNTEAFF,TGCGCCAGCAGCTTGAAGACAGGGAGTGGGAACACTGAAGCTTTCTTT
TRBJ2-7,TRBD2,once,TRBV10-1,CASSESAGLAGEPYEQYF,TGCGCCAGCAGTGAGTCCGCGGGACTAGCGGGAGAACCGTACGAGCAGTACTTC
TRBJ1-6,TRBD1,.,TRBV10-1,CASSDKVTGNSPLHF,TGCGCCAGCAGTGATAAAGTGACAGGGAATTCACCCCTCCACTTT
TRBJ2-7,TRBD2,.,TRBV28,CASRRTSGRVYEQYF,TGTGCCAGCAGACGGACTAGCGGGAGGGTTTACGAGCAGTACTTC